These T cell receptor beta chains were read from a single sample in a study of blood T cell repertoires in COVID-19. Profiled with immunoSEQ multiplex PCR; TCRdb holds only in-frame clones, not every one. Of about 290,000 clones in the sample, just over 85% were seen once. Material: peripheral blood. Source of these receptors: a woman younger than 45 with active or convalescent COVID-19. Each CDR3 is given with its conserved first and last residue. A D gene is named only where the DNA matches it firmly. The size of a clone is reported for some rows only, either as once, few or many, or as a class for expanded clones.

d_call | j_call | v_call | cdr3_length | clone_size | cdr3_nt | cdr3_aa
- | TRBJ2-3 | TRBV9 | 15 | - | TGTGCCAGCAGCGTCGCGGGGGCTAGCCCAGATACGCAGTATTTT | CASSVAGASPDTQYF
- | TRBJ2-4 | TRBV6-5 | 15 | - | TGTGCCAGCAGGGTCGGCCCGGGGGCCAAAAACATTCAGTACTTC | CASRVGPGAKNIQYF
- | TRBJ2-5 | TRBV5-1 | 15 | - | TGCGCCAGCAGCTTGACCCTGTTCAGCGTCGAGACCCAGTACTTC | CASSLTLFSVETQYF
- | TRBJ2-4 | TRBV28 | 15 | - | TGTGCCAGCAGCCCACCTCCGGGACTCATGCTTATTCAGTACTTC | CASSPPPGLMLIQYF
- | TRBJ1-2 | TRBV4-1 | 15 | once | TGCGCCAGCAGCCAAGATCGTGGAGAGAACTATGGCTACACCTTC | CASSQDRGENYGYTF
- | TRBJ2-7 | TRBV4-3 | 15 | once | TGCGCCAGCAGCCAATCTCGACAGGGGAGGGACGAGCAGTACTTC | CASSQSRQGRDEQYF
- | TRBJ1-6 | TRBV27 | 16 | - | TGTGCCAGCAAGGAAGGGAGCGGCTCCTATAATTCACCCCTCCACTTT | CASKEGSGSYNSPLHF
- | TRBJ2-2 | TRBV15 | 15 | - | TGTGCCACCAGCAGAGCTCGACTGAACACCGGGGAGCTGTTTTTT | CATSRARLNTGELFF
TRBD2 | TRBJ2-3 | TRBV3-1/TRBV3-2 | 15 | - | TGTGCCAGCAGCGGTAGCGGGGGGTACACAGATACGCAGTATTTT | CASSGSGGYTDTQYF
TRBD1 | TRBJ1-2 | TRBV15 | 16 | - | TGTGCCACCAGCAGAGACGCACAGGGGGAAGGCTATGGCTACACCTTC | CATSRDAQGEGYGYTF
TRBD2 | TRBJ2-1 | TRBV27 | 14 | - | TGTGCCAGCAGCCTCCAGGGACTACGGAATGAGCAGTTCTTC | CASSLQGLRNEQFF
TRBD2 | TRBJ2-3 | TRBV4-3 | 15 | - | TGCGCCAGCAGCCAAGGCGTTAGCGGGGCAGATACGCAGTATTTT | CASSQGVSGADTQYF
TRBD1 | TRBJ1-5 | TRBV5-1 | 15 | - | TGCGCCAGCAGCCCTGGACAGGGAGGCAATCAGCCCCAGCATTTT | CASSPGQGGNQPQHF
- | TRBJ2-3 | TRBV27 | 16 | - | TGTGCCAGCAGTCCGCAAAGCCTCATAGCGACAGATACGCAGTATTTT | CASSPQSLIATDTQYF
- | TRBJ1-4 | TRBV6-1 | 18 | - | TGTGCCAGCAGTGAAGCGTGGAGACTTCTAGCAACTAATGAAAAACTGTTTTTT | CASSEAWRLLATNEKLFF
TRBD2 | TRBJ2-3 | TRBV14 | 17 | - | TGTGCCAGCAGCCAAGATCTGTTAGCGGGGGCCGGAGATACGCAGTATTTT | CASSQDLLAGAGDTQYF
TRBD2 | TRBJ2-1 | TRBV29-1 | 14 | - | TGCAGCGTTCGGCGAGCGGGGGGGCCGAATGAGCAGTTCTTC | CSVRRAGGPNEQFF
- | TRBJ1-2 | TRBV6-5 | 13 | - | TGTGCCGGGGAGGACCGCCTCAGAGGTGGCTACACCTTC | CAGEDRLRGGYTF
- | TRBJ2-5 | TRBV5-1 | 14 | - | TGCGCCAGCAGCGCGGGACAGCTCCAAGAGACCCAGTACTTC | CASSAGQLQETQYF
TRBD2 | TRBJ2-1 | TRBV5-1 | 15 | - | TGCGCCAGCAGCTTTGGCGGGGGGAGTAGCGGTGAGCAGTTCTTC | CASSFGGGSSGEQFF
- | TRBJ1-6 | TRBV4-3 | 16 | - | TGCGCCAGCAGCCAAGACCCCAGGGCCTATAATTCACCCCTCCACTTT | CASSQDPRAYNSPLHF
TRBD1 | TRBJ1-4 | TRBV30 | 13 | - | TGTGCCTGGAGTGGAACAGGGGTCGAAAAACTGTTTTTT | CAWSGTGVEKLFF
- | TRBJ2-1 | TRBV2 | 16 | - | TGTGCCAGCAGGAGGGGGGGTGAAGGTTCCTACAATGAGCAGTTCTTC | CASRRGGEGSYNEQFF
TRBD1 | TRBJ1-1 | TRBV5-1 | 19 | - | TGCGCCAGCAGCTTGAGGGGAGGACAGGGGGCGCTTGGGAGAACTGAAGCTTTCTTT | CASSLRGGQGALGRTEAFF
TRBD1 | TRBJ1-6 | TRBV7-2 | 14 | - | TGTGCCACTAGGACAGGCCTCTATAATTCACCCCTCCACTTT | CATRTGLYNSPLHF
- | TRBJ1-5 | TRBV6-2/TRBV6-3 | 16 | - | TGTGCCAGCAGTGACTTACGGGGGGCCAGCAATCAGCCCCAGCATTTT | CASSDLRGASNQPQHF
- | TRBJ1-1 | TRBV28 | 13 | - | TGTGCCAGCAGTTTACCCAGGGCAGGTATTGCTTTCTTT | CASSLPRAGIAFF
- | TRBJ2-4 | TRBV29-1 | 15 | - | TGCAGCGTTGGTTATCCGCGGGGCGCCGACGACATTCAGTACTTC | CSVGYPRGADDIQYF
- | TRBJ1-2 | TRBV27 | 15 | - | TGTGCCAGCAGTCCAAAACAGGGATACCCGTATGGCTACACCTTC | CASSPKQGYPYGYTF
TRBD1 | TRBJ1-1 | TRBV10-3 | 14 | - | TGTGCCATCAGAGGGGACAGGGGGTGGGCTGAAGCTTTCTTT | CAIRGDRGWAEAFF
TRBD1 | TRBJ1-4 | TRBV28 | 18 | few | TGTGCCAGCAGTTTAATTAGGACAGGGATAACAACTAATGAAAAACTGTTTTTT | CASSLIRTGITTNEKLFF
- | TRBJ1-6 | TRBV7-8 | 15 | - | TGTGCCAGCACCCTCGCGAGCTCCTATAATTCACCCCTCCACTTT | CASTLASSYNSPLHF
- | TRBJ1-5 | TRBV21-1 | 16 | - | TGTGCCAGCAGCCGAACCCGACAGGGTAAGGATCAGCCCCAGCATTTT | CASSRTRQGKDQPQHF
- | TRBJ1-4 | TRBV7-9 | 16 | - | TGTGCCAGCAGCGATCCCTCAGGGGCGCTGAGCGAAAAACTGTTTTTT | CASSDPSGALSEKLFF
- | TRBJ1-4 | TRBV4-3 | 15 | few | TGCGCCAGCAGCCAAGGGACAACAACTAATGAAAAACTGTTTTTT | CASSQGTTTNEKLFF
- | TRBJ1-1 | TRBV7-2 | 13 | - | TGTGCCAGCAGCTTTTCCATGAACACTGAAGCTTTCTTT | CASSFSMNTEAFF
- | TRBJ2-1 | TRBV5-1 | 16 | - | TGCGCCAGCAGCCCGATCAGGGGTTCACCCTTGGATGAGCAGTTCTTC | CASSPIRGSPLDEQFF
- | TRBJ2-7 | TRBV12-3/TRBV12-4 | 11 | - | TGTGCCAGCAGTTCAGTCTACGAGCAGTACTTC | CASSSVYEQYF
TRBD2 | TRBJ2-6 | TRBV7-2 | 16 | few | TGTGCCAGCAGCTTCAGCGGGGGCTCTGGGGCCAACGTCCTGACTTTC | CASSFSGGSGANVLTF
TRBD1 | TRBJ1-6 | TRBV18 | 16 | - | TGTGCCAGCTCACGGGACAGGGCCGGCTATAATTCACCCCTCCACTTT | CASSRDRAGYNSPLHF
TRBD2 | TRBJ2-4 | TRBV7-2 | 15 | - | TGTGCCAGCAGCCGGGGGGACGTAGCCAAAAACATTCAGTACTTC | CASSRGDVAKNIQYF
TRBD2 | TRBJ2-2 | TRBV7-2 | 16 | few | TGTGCCAGCAGCGTCACTAGCGGGGGTTACACCGGGGAGCTGTTTTTT | CASSVTSGGYTGELFF
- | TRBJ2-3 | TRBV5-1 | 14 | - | TGCGCCAGCAGCTTGGAGTTAGCTGTGGATACGCAGTATTTT | CASSLELAVDTQYF
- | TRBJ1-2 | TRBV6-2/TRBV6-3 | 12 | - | TGTGCCAGCAGTTCGCGGCTCTATGGCTACACCTTC | CASSSRLYGYTF
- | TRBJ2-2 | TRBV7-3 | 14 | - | TGTGCCAGCAGCTATCAGGGTTGGGCCGGGGAGCTGTTTTTT | CASSYQGWAGELFF
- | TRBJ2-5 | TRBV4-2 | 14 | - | TGTGCCAGCAGCCAAGAGGGAGGCCAAGAGACCCAGTACTTC | CASSQEGGQETQYF
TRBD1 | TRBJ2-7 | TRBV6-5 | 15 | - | TGTGCCAGCAGTTACCAAACAGGGGGTCTCTACGAGCAGTACTTC | CASSYQTGGLYEQYF
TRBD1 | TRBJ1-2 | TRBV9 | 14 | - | TGTGCCAGCAGCCTTGGACAGGGGGCGGATGGCTACACCTTC | CASSLGQGADGYTF
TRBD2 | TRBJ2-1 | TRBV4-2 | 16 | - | TGTGCCAGCAGCCAAGAAGGGACTAGTATTTACAATGAGCAGTTCTTC | CASSQEGTSIYNEQFF
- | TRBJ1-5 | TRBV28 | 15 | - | TGTGCCAGCAGTTTCCGCGGGGTGAGCAATCAGCCCCAGCATTTT | CASSFRGVSNQPQHF
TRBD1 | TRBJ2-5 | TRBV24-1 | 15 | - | TGTGCCACCAGTGACCCACAGGGGGCAGGAGAGACCCAGTACTTC | CATSDPQGAGETQYF
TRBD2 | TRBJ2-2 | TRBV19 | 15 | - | TGTGCCAGTAGCCGCTCCAGAGGGGAGGGCGGGGAGCTGTTTTTT | CASSRSRGEGGELFF
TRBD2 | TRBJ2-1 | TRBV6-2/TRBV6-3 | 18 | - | TGTGCCAGCAGTTCCCCCATAGCGGGGGGACTCTCCTACAATGAGCAGTTCTTC | CASSSPIAGGLSYNEQFF
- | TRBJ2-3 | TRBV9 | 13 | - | TGTGCCAGCAGCGTAGCCCGTACTGATACGCAGTATTTT | CASSVARTDTQYF
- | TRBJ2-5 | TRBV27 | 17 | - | TGTGCCAGCAGTTTCGCCGGGGTAGGAGGGGACCAAGAGACCCAGTACTTC | CASSFAGVGGDQETQYF
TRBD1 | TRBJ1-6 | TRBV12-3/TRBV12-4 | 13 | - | TGTGCCAGCAGGGACAGGGAGGGTTCACCCCTCCACTTT | CASRDREGSPLHF
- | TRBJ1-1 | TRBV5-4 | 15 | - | TGTGCCAGCAGCTCACTCCTGGGAGGGGGCACTGAAGCTTTCTTT | CASSSLLGGGTEAFF
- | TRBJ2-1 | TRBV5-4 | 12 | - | TGTGCCAGCAGCTTGGATGAGAATGAGCAGTTCTTC | CASSLDENEQFF
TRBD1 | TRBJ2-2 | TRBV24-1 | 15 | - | TGTGCCACCAGTGACCCCGGACAGGGCACCGGGGAGCTGTTTTTT | CATSDPGQGTGELFF